This T cell receptor (beta chain) originates from a study of T cells after somatic rescue of genetic block. Sequencing was performed with immunoSEQ multiplex PCR; in TCRdb, only in-frame clones are kept and a portion is missing. The sample lists about 110,000 clones, approximately 90% occurring once. V shed 4 bases and J shed 0 bases, with 11 bases lying between them. The CDR3 is 15 residues long. CDR1 is SGHTA, CDR2 FQGNSA, per germline. This sequence originates from a woman aged 18-35 years. The chain recombines TRBV7-2 with TRBJ2-3; no definite D call. Source material: peripheral blood mononuclear cells (PBMCs). The CDR3 nucleotides read TGTGCCAGCAGCTGGGTTACCCCTAGCACAGATACGCAGTATTTT. This translates into CASSWVTPSTDTQYF.